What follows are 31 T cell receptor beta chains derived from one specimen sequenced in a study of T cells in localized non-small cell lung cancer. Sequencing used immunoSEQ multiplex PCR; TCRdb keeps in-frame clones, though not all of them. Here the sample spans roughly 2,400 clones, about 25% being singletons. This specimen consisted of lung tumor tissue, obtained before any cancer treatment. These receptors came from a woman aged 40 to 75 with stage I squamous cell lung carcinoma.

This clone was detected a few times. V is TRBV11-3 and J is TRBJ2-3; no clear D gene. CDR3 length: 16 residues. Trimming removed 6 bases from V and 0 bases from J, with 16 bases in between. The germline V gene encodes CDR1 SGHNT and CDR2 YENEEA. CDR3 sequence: CASRPLQVTSTDTQYF. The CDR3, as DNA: TGTGCCAGCAGACCACTCCAGGTCACTAGCACAGATACGCAGTATTTT.

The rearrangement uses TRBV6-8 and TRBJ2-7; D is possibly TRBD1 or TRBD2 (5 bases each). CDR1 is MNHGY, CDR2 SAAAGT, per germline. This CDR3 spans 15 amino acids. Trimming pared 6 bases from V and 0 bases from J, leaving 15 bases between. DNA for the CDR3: TGTGCCAGCAGCCGAGGGACCGCTCACTCCTACGAGCAGTACTTC. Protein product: CASSRGTAHSYEQYF.

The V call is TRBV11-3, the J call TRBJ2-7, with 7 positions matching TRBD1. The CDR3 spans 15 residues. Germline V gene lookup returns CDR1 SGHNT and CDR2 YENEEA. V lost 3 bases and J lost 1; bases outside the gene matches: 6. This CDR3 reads CASSLSPRGSYEQYF. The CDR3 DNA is TGTGCCAGCAGCTTGAGTCCCAGGGGGTCCTACGAGCAGTACTTC.

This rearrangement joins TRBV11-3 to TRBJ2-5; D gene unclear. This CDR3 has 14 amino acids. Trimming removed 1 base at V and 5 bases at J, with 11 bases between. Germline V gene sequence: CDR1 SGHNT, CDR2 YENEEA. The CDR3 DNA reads TGTGCCAGCAGCTTAGGGTCCCCCCGGGAGACCCAGTACTTC. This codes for CASSLGSPRETQYF.

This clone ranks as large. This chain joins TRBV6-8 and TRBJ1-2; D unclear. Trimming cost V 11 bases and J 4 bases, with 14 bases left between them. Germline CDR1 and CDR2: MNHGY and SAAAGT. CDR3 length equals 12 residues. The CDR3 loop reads CAALMDGYGYTF. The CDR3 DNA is TGTGCCGCCTTAATGGACGGCTATGGCTACACCTTC.

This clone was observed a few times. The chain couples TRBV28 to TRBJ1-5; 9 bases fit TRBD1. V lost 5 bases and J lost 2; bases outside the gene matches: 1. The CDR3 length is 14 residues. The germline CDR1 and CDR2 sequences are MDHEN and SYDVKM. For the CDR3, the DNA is TGTGCCAGCAGTCGACAGGGGGGCAATCAGCCCCAGCATTTT. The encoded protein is CASSRQGGNQPQHF.

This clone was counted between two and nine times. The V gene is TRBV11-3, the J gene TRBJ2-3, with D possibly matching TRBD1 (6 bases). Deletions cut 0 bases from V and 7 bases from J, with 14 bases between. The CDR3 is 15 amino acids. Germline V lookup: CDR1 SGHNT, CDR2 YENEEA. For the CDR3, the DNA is TGTGCCAGCAGCTTAGAAGTGGTAGGGGACAATACGCAGTATTTT. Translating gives CASSLEVVGDNTQYF.

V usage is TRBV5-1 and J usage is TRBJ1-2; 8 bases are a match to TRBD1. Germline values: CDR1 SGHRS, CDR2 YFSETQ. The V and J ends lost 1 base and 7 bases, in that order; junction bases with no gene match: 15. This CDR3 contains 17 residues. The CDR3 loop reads CASSLSVVGTGQSGYTF. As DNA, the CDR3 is TGCGCCAGCAGCTTGAGCGTCGTTGGGACAGGCCAGAGTGGCTACACCTTC.

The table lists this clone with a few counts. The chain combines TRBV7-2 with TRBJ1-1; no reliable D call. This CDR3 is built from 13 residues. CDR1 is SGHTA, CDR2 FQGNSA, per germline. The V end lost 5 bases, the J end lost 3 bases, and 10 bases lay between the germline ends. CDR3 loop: CASSPLDYTEAFF. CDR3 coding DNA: TGTGCCAGCAGCCCATTAGACTACACTGAAGCTTTCTTT.

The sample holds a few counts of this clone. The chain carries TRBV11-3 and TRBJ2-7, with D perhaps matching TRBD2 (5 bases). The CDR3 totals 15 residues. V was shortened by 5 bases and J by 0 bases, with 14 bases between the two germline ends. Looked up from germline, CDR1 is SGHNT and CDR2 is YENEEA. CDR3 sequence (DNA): TGTGCCAGCAGCCCAAGAAACCGGGACTCCTACGAGCAGTACTTC. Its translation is CASSPRNRDSYEQYF.

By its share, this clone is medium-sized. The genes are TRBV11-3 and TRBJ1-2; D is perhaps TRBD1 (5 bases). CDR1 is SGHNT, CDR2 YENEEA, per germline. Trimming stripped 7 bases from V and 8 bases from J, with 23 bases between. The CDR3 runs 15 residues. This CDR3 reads CASTPDAGFVSGYTF. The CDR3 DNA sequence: TGTGCCAGCACCCCAGACGCAGGGTTTGTTTCGGGCTACACCTTC.

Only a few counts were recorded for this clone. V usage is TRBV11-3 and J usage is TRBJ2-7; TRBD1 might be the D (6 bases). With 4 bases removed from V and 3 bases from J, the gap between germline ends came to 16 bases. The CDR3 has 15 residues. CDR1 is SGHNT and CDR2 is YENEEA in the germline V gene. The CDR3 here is CASSSRGADSYEQYF. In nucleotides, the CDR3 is TGTGCCAGCAGCTCTCGGGGAGCGGACAGCTACGAGCAGTACTTC.

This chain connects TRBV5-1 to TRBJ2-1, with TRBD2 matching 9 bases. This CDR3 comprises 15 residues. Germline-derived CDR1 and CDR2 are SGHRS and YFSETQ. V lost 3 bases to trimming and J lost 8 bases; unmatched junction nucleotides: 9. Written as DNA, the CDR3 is TGCGCCAGCAGCTCGGGTAGCGGGAGCGGAGATGAGCAGTTCTTC. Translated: CASSSGSGSGDEQFF. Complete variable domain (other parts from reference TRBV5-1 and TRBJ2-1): KAGVTQTPRYLIKTRGQQVTLSCSPISGHRSVSWYQQTPGQGLQFLFEYFSETQRNKGNFPGRFSGRQFSNSRSEMNVSTLELGDSALYLCASSSGSGSGDEQFFGPGTRLTVL.

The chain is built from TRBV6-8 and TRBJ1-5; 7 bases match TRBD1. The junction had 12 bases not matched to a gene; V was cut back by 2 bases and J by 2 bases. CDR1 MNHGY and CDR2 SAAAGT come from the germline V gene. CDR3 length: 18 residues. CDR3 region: CASSYGFRGSVGNQPQHF. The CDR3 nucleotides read TGTGCCAGCAGTTACGGGTTCAGGGGGAGCGTGGGCAATCAGCCCCAGCATTTT.

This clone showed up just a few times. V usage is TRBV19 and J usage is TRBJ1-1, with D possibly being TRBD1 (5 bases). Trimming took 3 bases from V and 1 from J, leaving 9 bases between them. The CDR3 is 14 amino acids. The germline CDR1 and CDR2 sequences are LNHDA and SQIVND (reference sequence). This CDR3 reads CASSISGKNTEAFF. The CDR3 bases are TGTGCCAGTAGTATTTCAGGGAAGAACACTGAAGCTTTCTTT.

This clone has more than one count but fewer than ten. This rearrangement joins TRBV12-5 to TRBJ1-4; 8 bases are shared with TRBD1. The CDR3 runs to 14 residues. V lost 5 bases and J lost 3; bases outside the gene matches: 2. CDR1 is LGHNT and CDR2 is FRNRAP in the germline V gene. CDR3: CASGPGQANEKLFF. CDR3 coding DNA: TGTGCTAGTGGTCCGGGACAGGCTAATGAAAAACTGTTTTTT.

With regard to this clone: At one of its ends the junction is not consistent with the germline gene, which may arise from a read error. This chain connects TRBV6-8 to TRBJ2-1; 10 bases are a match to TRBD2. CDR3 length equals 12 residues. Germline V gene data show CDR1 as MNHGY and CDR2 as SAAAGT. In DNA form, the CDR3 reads TGTGCCAGCAGTTTGAGCGGGAGGGGCGAGGTCTTC. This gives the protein CASSLSGRGEVF.

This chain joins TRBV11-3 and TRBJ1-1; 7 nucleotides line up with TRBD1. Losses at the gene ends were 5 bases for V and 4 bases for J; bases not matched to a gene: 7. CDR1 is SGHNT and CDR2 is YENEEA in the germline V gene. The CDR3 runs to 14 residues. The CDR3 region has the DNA TGTGCCAGCAGCCCAGGGGGTTTGGGCACTGAAGCTTTCTTT. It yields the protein CASSPGGLGTEAFF.

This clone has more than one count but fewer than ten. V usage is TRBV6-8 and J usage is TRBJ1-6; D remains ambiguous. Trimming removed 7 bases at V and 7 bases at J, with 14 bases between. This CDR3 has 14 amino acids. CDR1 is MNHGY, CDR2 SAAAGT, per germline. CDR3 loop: CASMADGGNSPLHF. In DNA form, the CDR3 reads TGTGCCAGCATGGCGGACGGCGGGAATTCACCCCTCCACTTT.

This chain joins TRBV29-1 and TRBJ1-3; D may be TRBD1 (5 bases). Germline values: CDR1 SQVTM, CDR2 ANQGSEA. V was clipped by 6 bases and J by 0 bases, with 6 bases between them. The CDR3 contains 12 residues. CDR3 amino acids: CSVGGSGNTIYF. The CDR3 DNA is TGCAGCGTGGGGGGCTCTGGAAACACCATATATTTT.

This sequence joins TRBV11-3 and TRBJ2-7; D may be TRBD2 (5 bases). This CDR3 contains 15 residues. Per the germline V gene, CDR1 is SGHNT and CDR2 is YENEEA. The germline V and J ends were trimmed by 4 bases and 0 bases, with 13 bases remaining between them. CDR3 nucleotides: TGTGCCAGCAGCTATTCGGCGGGCAGCTCCTACGAGCAGTACTTC. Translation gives CASSYSAGSSYEQYF.

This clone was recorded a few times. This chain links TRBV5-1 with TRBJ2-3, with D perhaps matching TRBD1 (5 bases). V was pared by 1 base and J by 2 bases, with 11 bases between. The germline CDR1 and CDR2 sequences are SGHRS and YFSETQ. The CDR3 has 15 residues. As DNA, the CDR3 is TGCGCCAGCAGCTTGCTGGGGCAGGTCACAGATACGCAGTATTTT. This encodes CASSLLGQVTDTQYF. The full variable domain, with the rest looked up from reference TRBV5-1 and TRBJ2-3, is KAGVTQTPRYLIKTRGQQVTLSCSPISGHRSVSWYQQTPGQGLQFLFEYFSETQRNKGNFPGRFSGRQFSNSRSEMNVSTLELGDSALYLCASSLLGQVTDTQYFGPGTRLTVL.

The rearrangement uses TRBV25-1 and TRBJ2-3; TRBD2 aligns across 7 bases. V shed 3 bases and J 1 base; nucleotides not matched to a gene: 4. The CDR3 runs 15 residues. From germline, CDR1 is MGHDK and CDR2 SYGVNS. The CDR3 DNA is TGTGCCAGCAGTGATGGCGGGAGCGGCACAGATACGCAGTATTTT. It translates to CASSDGGSGTDTQYF.

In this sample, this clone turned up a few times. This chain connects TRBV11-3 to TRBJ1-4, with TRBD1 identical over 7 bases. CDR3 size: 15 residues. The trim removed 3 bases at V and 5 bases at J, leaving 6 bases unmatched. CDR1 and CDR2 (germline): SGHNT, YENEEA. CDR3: CASSFRTGTNEKLFF. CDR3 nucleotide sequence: TGTGCCAGCAGCTTTAGGACAGGCACGAATGAAAAACTGTTTTTT.

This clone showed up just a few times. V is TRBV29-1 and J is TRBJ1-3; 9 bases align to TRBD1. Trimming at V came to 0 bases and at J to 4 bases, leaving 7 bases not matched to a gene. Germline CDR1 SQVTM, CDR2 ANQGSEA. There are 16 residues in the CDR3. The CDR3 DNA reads TGCAGCGTTGAAGATTTTTCCGGGACAGGGGGAAACACCATATATTTT. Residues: CSVEDFSGTGGNTIYF.

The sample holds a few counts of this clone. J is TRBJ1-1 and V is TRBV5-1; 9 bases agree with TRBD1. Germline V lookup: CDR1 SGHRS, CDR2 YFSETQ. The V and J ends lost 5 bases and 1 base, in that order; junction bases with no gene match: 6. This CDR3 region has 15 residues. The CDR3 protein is CASSTGQGSNTEAFF. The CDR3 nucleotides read TGCGCCAGCAGTACGGGACAGGGCTCGAACACTGAAGCTTTCTTT.

In DNA form, the CDR3 reads TGTGCCAGCTCACCACTGGAAAGCGGGAGTGGCACCGGGGAGCTGTTTTTT. It yields the protein CASSPLESGSGTGELFF. The chain employs TRBV18 and TRBJ2-2, with TRBD2 matching 8 bases. V shed 1 base, J shed 4 bases, and the junction held 8 bases outside the gene matches. Germline CDR1 KGHSH, CDR2 LQKENI. This CDR3 spans 17 amino acids.

The CDR3 protein is CASSIPWLGIEQFF. The DNA of the CDR3 is TGTGCCAGTAGTATCCCTTGGTTGGGTATTGAGCAGTTCTTC. The chain uses TRBV19 and TRBJ2-1; no firm D call. The CDR3 spans 14 residues. Trimming left V 3 bases short and J 9 bases short, with 15 bases between. Germline assignment: CDR1 LNHDA and CDR2 SQIVND (reference sequence).

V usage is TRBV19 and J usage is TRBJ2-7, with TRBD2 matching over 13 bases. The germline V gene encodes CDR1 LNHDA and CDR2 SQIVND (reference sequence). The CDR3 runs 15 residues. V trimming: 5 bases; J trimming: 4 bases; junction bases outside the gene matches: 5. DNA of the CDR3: TGTGCCAGTAGTTCCCGGACTAGCGGGAGATACGAGCAGTACTTC. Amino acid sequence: CASSSRTSGRYEQYF.

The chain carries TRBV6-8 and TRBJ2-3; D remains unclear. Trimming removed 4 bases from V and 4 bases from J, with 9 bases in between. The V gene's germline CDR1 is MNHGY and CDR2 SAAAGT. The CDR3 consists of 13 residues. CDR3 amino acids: CASSSPPADTQYF. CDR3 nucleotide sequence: TGTGCCAGCAGTTCCCCTCCGGCAGATACGCAGTATTTT.

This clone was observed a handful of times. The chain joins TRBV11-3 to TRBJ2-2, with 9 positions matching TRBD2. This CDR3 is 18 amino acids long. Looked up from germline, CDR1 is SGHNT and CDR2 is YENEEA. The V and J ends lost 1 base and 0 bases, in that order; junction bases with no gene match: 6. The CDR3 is CASSLVGLAGTNTGELFF. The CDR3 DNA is TGTGCCAGCAGCTTAGTCGGGCTAGCGGGGACGAACACCGGGGAGCTGTTTTTT.